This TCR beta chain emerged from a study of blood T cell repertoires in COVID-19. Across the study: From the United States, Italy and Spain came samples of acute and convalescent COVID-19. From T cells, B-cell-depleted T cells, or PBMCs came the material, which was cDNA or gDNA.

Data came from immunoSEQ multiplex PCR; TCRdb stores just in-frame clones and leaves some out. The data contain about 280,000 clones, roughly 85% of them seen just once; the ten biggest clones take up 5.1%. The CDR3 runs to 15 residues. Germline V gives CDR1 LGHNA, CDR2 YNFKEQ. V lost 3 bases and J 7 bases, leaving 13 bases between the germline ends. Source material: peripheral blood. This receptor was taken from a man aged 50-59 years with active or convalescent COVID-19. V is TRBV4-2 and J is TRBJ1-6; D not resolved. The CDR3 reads CASSHSTAENSPLHF. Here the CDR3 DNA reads TGTGCCAGCAGCCACTCTACAGCGGAGAATTCACCCCTCCACTTT.